The 18 T cell receptor beta chains presented below share a single source sample, sequenced in a study of shared clonotypes between healthy human individuals. The repertoire was sequenced with immunoSEQ multiplex PCR; TCRdb's copy has only in-frame clones and lacks some. The repertoire holds roughly 2 million clones, with over 85% as singletons. The naive CD8 subset, CD45RO-negative cells positively selected for CCR7, excluded terminally differentiated effector memory CD45RA+ cells. The sample consisted of naive CD8+ T cells sorted from blood. These TCRs come from a man between 18 and 29 years old in good health.

In its sample, this clone was seen a few times. The chain combines TRBV4-1 with TRBJ1-5; D is uncertain. This CDR3 has 16 amino acids. V gave up 1 base and J gave up 2 bases, with 12 bases separating them. Germline V lookup: CDR1 MGHRA, CDR2 YSYEKL. DNA of the CDR3: TGCGCCAGCAGCCAAGGTCAAGGATTTGGCAATCAGCCCCAGCATTTT. It yields the protein CASSQGQGFGNQPQHF.

The gene calls are TRBV5-5 and TRBJ2-7; 10 nucleotides agree with TRBD1. The CDR3 extends over 16 amino acids. Germline trimming cut 0 bases from V and 1 base from J; bases unmatched to any gene: 4. CDR1 SGHKS and CDR2 YYEKEE come from the germline V gene (reference sequence). The CDR3 loop is CASSLAGQGGSYEQYF. CDR3 DNA sequence: TGTGCCAGCAGCTTGGCCGGACAGGGGGGTTCCTACGAGCAGTACTTC.

The J gene is TRBJ2-5, the V gene TRBV28, with 11 nucleotides matching TRBD2. CDR1 MDHEN and CDR2 SYDVKM come from the germline V gene. The trim removed 2 bases at V and 5 bases at J, leaving 16 bases unmatched. The CDR3 covers 19 residues. In nucleotides, the CDR3 is TGTGCCAGCAGTTTAGGGACTAGCGGCGGAGGGTACCGGTGGGAGACCCAGTACTTC. Translation: CASSLGTSGGGYRWETQYF.

The rearrangement links TRBV7-8 to TRBJ2-7; 8 nucleotides align to TRBD2. Trimming took 5 bases from V and 0 from J; bases not matched to a gene: 15. Per germline, CDR1 SGHVS and CDR2 FQNEAQ. The CDR3 runs 18 residues. CDR3 in DNA: TGTGCCAGCAGCCCGTTCAGTGGTCCAGCGGGGGCCTCCTACGAGCAGTACTTC. Translation: CASSPFSGPAGASYEQYF.

The chain couples TRBV28 to TRBJ1-1; TRBD1 is a possible D gene (6 bases). This CDR3 comprises 13 residues. Germline V CDR1 and CDR2: MDHEN, SYDVKM. Trimming took off 5 bases at V and 4 bases at J, with 11 bases between the two ends. The CDR3: CASSPAQGTEAFF. The CDR3 DNA follows: TGTGCCAGCAGTCCTGCACAGGGCACTGAAGCTTTCTTT.

This sequence joins TRBV27 and TRBJ2-1; D is uncertain. Per germline, CDR1 MNHEY and CDR2 SMNVEV (reference sequence). The ends were cut back, 3 bases at V and 2 bases at J, with 14 bases in the middle. This CDR3 comprises 16 residues. CDR3 DNA sequence: TGTGCCAGCAGTTTGAGCATCCAGGTTCCCTACAATGAGCAGTTCTTC. Translation: CASSLSIQVPYNEQFF.

This chain uses TRBV4-1 with TRBJ1-4; TRBD1 matches at 7 bases. CDR3 length: 21 amino acids. Trimming cost V 0 bases and J 0 bases; bases outside gene matches: 16. The germline gives CDR1 MGHRA, CDR2 YSYEKL. CDR3 DNA sequence: TGCGCCAGCAGCCAAGATCAACCGGGGACAGCGGATTTTGCAACTAATGAAAAACTGTTTTTT. This gives the protein CASSQDQPGTADFATNEKLFF.

Details on this clone: The identical CDR3 is also encoded by other nucleotide sequences in the sample. The rearrangement uses TRBV2 and TRBJ2-1; D remains ambiguous. CDR3 length: 11 amino acids. Deletions cut 1 base from V and 9 bases from J, with 4 bases between. Germline assignment: CDR1 SNHLY and CDR2 FYNNEI. The CDR3 loop reads CASSEGGEQFF. As DNA, the CDR3 is TGTGCCAGCAGTGAAGGAGGTGAGCAGTTCTTC. The variable domain in full, with the rest retrieved from reference TRBV2 and TRBJ2-1, is EPEVTQTPSHQVTQMGQEVILRCVPISNHLYFYWYRQILGQKVEFLVSFYNNEISEKSEIFDDQFSVERPDGSNFTLKIRSTKLEDSAMYFCASSEGGEQFFGPGTRLTVL.

The rearrangement links TRBV13 to TRBJ2-2, with D possibly matching TRBD1 (7 bases). Per germline, CDR1 PRHDT and CDR2 FYEKMQ (reference sequence). This CDR3 contains 18 residues. The germline V and J ends were trimmed by 1 base and 1 base, with 16 bases remaining between them. This chain's CDR3 is CASSLVQGGHMNTGELFF. The CDR3 DNA reads TGTGCCAGCAGCTTAGTCCAGGGGGGACACATGAACACCGGGGAGCTGTTTTTT.

The rearrangement joins TRBV5-1 to TRBJ2-5, with TRBD1 matching over 10 bases. Germline V gene lookup returns CDR1 SGHRS and CDR2 YFSETQ. V lost 4 bases to trimming and J lost 4 bases; unmatched junction nucleotides: 7. The CDR3 has 15 amino acids. CDR3 bases: TGCGCCAGCAGCCCGGGACAGGGGACGGTAGAGACCCAGTACTTC. Translated, it gives CASSPGQGTVETQYF.

V usage is TRBV28 and J usage is TRBJ1-4; 7 nucleotides agree with TRBD1. CDR1 MDHEN and CDR2 SYDVKM come from the germline V gene. V lost 5 bases to trimming and J lost 3 bases; unmatched junction nucleotides: 9. This CDR3 is 16 amino acids long. The CDR3 region has the DNA TGTGCCAGCAGTACGAACCCACAGGGGCCTAATGAAAAACTGTTTTTT. Protein sequence: CASSTNPQGPNEKLFF.

As to this clone: The identical CDR3 is also encoded by other nucleotide sequences in the sample. The chain links TRBV5-4 to TRBJ2-5; no reliable D call. CDR1 and CDR2 (germline): SGHNT, YYREEE (reference sequence). V was cut by 0 bases and J by 6 bases, with 3 bases left in between. CDR3 length: 11 amino acids. For the CDR3, the DNA is TGTGCCAGCAGCTTGGGTCAGACCCAGTACTTC. Translation: CASSLGQTQYF.

The chain carries TRBV4-3 and TRBJ2-5; 10 nucleotides line up with TRBD1. The CDR3 loop spans 16 amino acids. Germline V gene lookup returns CDR1 LGHNA and CDR2 YSLEER. J lost 4 bases, V lost 4 bases, and 9 bases had no gene match. Written as DNA, the CDR3 is TGCGCCAGCAGCCTTGACAGGGGGCGATGGGGAGAGACCCAGTACTTC. This codes for CASSLDRGRWGETQYF.

The rearrangement joins TRBV7-2 to TRBJ2-7; a weak D match, TRBD1 (6 bases). Trimming stripped 1 base from V and 2 bases from J, with 15 bases between. CDR1 is SGHTA, CDR2 FQGNSA, per germline. The CDR3 extends over 16 amino acids. CDR3: CASSLGDWGLTYEQYF. CDR3 DNA: TGTGCCAGCAGCTTAGGGGATTGGGGGCTCACCTACGAGCAGTACTTC.

For this clone: Different DNA sequences within this sample yield the same CDR3. The chain links TRBV4-1 to TRBJ2-7; D perhaps matches TRBD1 (5 bases). V was cut by 0 bases and J by 2 bases, with 8 bases left in between. Germline V CDR1 and CDR2: MGHRA, YSYEKL. This CDR3 is 14 amino acids long. The CDR3 sequence is CASSQDDRTYEQYF. In DNA form, the CDR3 reads TGCGCCAGCAGCCAAGATGACAGAACCTACGAGCAGTACTTC.

The V call is TRBV7-9, the J call TRBJ2-1; perhaps TRBD1 as D (5 bases). CDR1 SEHNR and CDR2 FQNEAQ come from the germline V gene (reference sequence). With 5 bases removed from V and 4 bases from J, the gap between germline ends came to 15 bases. This CDR3 spans 15 amino acids. CDR3 in DNA: TGTGCCAGCAGCCCAGGGTTAGTGGCTTACAATGAGCAGTTCTTC. Its translation: CASSPGLVAYNEQFF.

The chain joins TRBV19 to TRBJ1-2, with TRBD1 matching over 7 bases. V gave up 6 bases and J gave up 4 bases; unmatched junction bases: 2. CDR1 and CDR2 from the germline V gene are LNHDA and SQIVND (reference sequence). This CDR3 is 12 amino acids long. The DNA for the CDR3 is TGTGCCAGTAGAGGACAGGCCTATGGCTACACCTTC. It is translated as CASRGQAYGYTF.

This chain's CDR3 is CASSLLGDYGYTF. The CDR3, as DNA: TGTGCCAGCAGTTTATTGGGGGACTATGGCTACACCTTC. This chain links TRBV28 with TRBJ1-2, with D perhaps TRBD1 (5 bases). Germline lookup yields CDR1 MDHEN and CDR2 SYDVKM. V shed 1 base and J shed 3 bases, with 6 bases lying between them. The CDR3 extends over 13 amino acids.